This TCR beta chain appears in the sequencing data of a study of blood T cell repertoires in COVID-19. About the research overall: Material from acute and convalescent COVID-19 was sourced from the United States, Italy and Spain. In each case, the material was cDNA or gDNA derived from T cells, B-cell-depleted T cells, or PBMCs.

Original methodology: Nucleated cell number was recorded as an estimate derived from reference gene primer amplification. Sequencing was performed with immunoSEQ multiplex PCR; in TCRdb, only in-frame clones are kept and a portion is missing. V, J and clone size were drawn from that table, and D and trimming were deduced from the DNA. The sample holds 150,000 or so clones, roughly 87% seen once. V was clipped by 5 bases and J by 4 bases, with 12 bases between them. The CDR3 consists of 14 residues. Per germline, CDR1 LNHDA and CDR2 SQIVND (reference sequence). This receptor was obtained from a human donor in a cohort sampled during active COVID-19. The specimen sequenced was peripheral blood. The rearrangement links TRBV19 to TRBJ1-5; D possibly corresponds to TRBD1 (5 bases). The CDR3 coding sequence is TGTGCCAGTAGTGCGGGGGTAAGAAATCAGCCCCAGCATTTT. As protein: CASSAGVRNQPQHF.